The table lists the clone carrying this T cell receptor beta chain with a count of one. Losses at the gene ends were 1 base for V and 2 bases for J; bases not matched to a gene: 5. Per the germline V gene, CDR1 is SGHRS and CDR2 is YFSETQ. The CDR3 extends over 15 amino acids. This entry comes from a study of blood T cell repertoires in COVID-19. Study in general: Some COVID-19 samples were acute and others convalescent; all came from the United States, Italy and Spain.

Authors' methods: Estimates of nucleated cell counts were drawn from the amplification of reference gene primers. The protocol was immunoSEQ multiplex PCR, while the TCRdb copy is restricted to in-frame clones and leaves out a portion. V, J and clone size reflect that table, while D and trimming were determined from the DNA. The data contain about 170,000 clones, about 93% of them singletons. This chain links TRBV5-1 with TRBJ2-5, with 7 bases fitting TRBD1. The source of this sequence is a woman aged 45-65 years with acute or convalescent COVID-19. The sample taken for sequencing was peripheral blood. CDR3 sequence reads: CASSLSPGGQETQYF. Here the CDR3 DNA reads TGCGCCAGCAGCTTGTCTCCAGGGGGACAAGAGACCCAGTACTTC.